The rows below give T cell receptor beta chains drawn from one sample of a study of prognosis after radiotherapy for stage I lung cancer. TCRdb re-analysed the multiplex PCR reads in MiXCR, keeping a single row per CDR3 protein. Of under 35,000 distinct CDR3 sequences listed, approximately 39% were seen once; the top ten hold about 16%. The sample was PBMCs, taken before or after stereotactic body radiation therapy (not recorded which). These receptors were obtained from a donor aged 50 or older with non-small cell lung cancer. CDR3s include the opening cysteine and the closing phenylalanine or tryptophan. D genes are given only for firm matches. Where a row states a size, it is once, few, many or the class of an expanded clone; other rows omit it.

V gene	clone size	D gene	J gene	CDR3 DNA	CDR3 protein
TRBV5-1	.	.	TRBJ2-2	TGTGCCAGCAGCTTGTTTTTACAGGGCTATAGGACCGGGGAGCTGTTTTTT	CASSLFLQGYRTGELFF
TRBV9	many	.	TRBJ2-2	TGTGCCAGCAGCGCTAGGGGGGGCCAGAACACCGGGGAGCTGTTTTTT	CASSARGGQNTGELFF
TRBV9	many	.	TRBJ2-5	TGTGCCAGCCGGCGAGAGGGCTCCAAAGAGACCCAGTACTTC	CASRREGSKETQYF
TRBV20-1	medium-sized	.	TRBJ1-2	TGCAGTGCGGAAACAGACAGCTATGGCTACACCTTC	CSAETDSYGYTF
TRBV11-2	medium-sized	.	TRBJ1-6	TGTGCCAGCAGCTTAGCAAATTCACCCCTCCACTTT	CASSLANSPLHF
TRBV4-3	.	.	TRBJ1-6	TGCGCCAGCAGCCAAGACACAGATTCACCCCTCCACTTT	CASSQDTDSPLHF
TRBV5-1	.	.	TRBJ2-1	TGCGCCAGCAGCCTTCATGGGGTGGGCGATGAGCATTTCTTC	CASSLHGVGDEHFF
TRBV20-1	.	.	TRBJ2-1	TGCAGTGCTAGAGATCCGGTTCTGGGGGGATCCTCCTACAATGAGCAGTTCTTC	CSARDPVLGGSSYNEQFF
TRBV28	.	TRBD1	TRBJ2-7	TGTGCCATCAACACTCCGGGACAGGGGTACGAGCAGTACTTC	CAINTPGQGYEQYF
TRBV20-1	many	.	TRBJ2-3	TGCAGTGCTAGGGTAGACACCAATACGCAGTATTTT	CSARVDTNTQYF
TRBV13	.	.	TRBJ1-2	TGTGCCAGCAGCTCCCGGGTCATTACGAGGACAGACCACTATGGCTACACCTTC	CASSSRVITRTDHYGYTF
TRBV6-4	.	.	TRBJ2-1	TGTGCCAGCAGTGACCACCAGAGGGGCTCCTACAATGAGCAGTTATTC	CASSDHQRGSYNEQLF
TRBV12-3/TRBV12-4	few	.	TRBJ1-1	TGTGCCAGCAGGACCATGGGGGGTGGCACTGAAGCTTTCTTT	CASRTMGGGTEAFF
TRBV28	once	.	TRBJ2-2	TGTGCCAGCACCATGGGGAACACCGGGGAGCTGTTTTTT	CASTMGNTGELFF
TRBV5-5	few	TRBD2	TRBJ2-3	TGTGCCAGCAGCGACCGACTAGCGGGAGGGACTGGCGATACGCAGTATTTT	CASSDRLAGGTGDTQYF
TRBV2	many	TRBD2	TRBJ2-1	TGTGCCAGCAGTGAGGGGGGTTGGGAGCGGGAGACAAAGCAGTTCTTC	CASSEGGWERETKQFF
TRBV20-1	.	.	TRBJ2-1	TGCAGTGCTAGAGACCGACTGATCTACAATGAGCAGTTCTTC	CSARDRLIYNEQFF
TRBV3-1	many	.	TRBJ1-6	TGTGCCAGCAGCCAAGATGTAGGCAATAATTCACCCCTCCACTTT	CASSQDVGNNSPLHF
TRBV18	many	.	TRBJ1-1	TGTGCCAGCTCACCCCGGGGGGGCTCTGAAGCTTTCTTT	CASSPRGGSEAFF
TRBV4-2	many	.	TRBJ1-1	TGTGCCAGCAGCCAAGCGGCAGGTAGGAAAACTTTCTTT	CASSQAAGRKTFF
TRBV6-4	.	.	TRBJ2-7	TGTGCCAGCAGTAGGTGGGGCCGACCGCCCCATTCCTACGAGCAGTACTTC	CASSRWGRPPHSYEQYF
TRBV5-1	many	.	TRBJ2-3	TGCGCCAGCAGCTTCGCAGGATACACAGATACGCAGTATTTT	CASSFAGYTDTQYF
TRBV28	.	.	TRBJ2-3	TGTGCCAGAAGTGCCCCCCAGGGCACAGATACGAAGTATTTT	CARSAPQGTDTKYF
TRBV7-8	many	.	TRBJ2-7	TGTGCCAGCAGCTTGAGGGGAGGTTTCTACGAGCAGTACTTC	CASSLRGGFYEQYF
TRBV5-6	many	.	TRBJ1-2	TGTGCCAGCAGCCTCGGGTCAAACTATGGCTACACCTTC	CASSLGSNYGYTF
TRBV7-2	many	TRBD2	TRBJ2-1	TGTGCCAGCAGCCGTGACCCAGCGGGAAATCTCTACAATGAGCAGTTCTTC	CASSRDPAGNLYNEQFF
TRBV19	many	TRBD1	TRBJ2-5	TGTGCCAGTAGTAGACAGGGTGGCCAAGAGACCCAGTACTTC	CASSRQGGQETQYF
TRBV7-6	many	TRBD1	TRBJ2-5	TGTGCCAGCAGCTTAGATCTACGACAGGGGGGAGAGACCCAGTACTTC	CASSLDLRQGGETQYF
TRBV29-1	medium-sized	TRBD2	TRBJ2-1	TGCAGCGCCCGAACGGGGGGCAATGAGCAGTTCTTC	CSARTGGNEQFF
TRBV29-1	.	.	TRBJ1-1	TGCAGCGTTGAAGACCAGGGGATTGAAGCTTTCTTT	CSVEDQGIEAFF
TRBV25-1	.	TRBD1	TRBJ2-7	TGTGCCAGAAGTGGCTCCGGGACAGGGAGGAATTACGAGCAGTACTTC	CARSGSGTGRNYEQYF
TRBV5-1	many	.	TRBJ2-5	TGCGCCAGCAAGACTGCTGCTAGCGATCTCCCCCAAGAGACCCAGTACTTC	CASKTAASDLPQETQYF
TRBV3-1	few	TRBD1	TRBJ1-4	TGTGCCAGCAGCCAGGAGGGACAGGGAGGTGAAAAACTGTTTTTT	CASSQEGQGGEKLFF
TRBV5-1	.	TRBD1	TRBJ2-7	TGCGCCAGCAGCGGACAGGATAGCTCCTACGAGCAGTACTTC	CASSGQDSSYEQYF
TRBV24-1	many	TRBD2	TRBJ2-3	TGTGTCACCAGTGTCCTAAGCGGGGGCAGCACAGATACGCAGTATTTT	CVTSVLSGGSTDTQYF
TRBV28	many	.	TRBJ1-1	TGTGCCAGCAGTTTATCAGGGTTAAGAGAAGCTTTCTTT	CASSLSGLREAFF
TRBV6-4	.	.	TRBJ2-2	TGTGCCAGCAGTGGGTCGAGCGCACCGAACACCGGGGGGCTGTTTTTT	CASSGSSAPNTGGLFF
TRBV4-2	.	TRBD1	TRBJ2-7	TGTGCCAGCAGCCAGGGGGACAGGGGTTACGAGCAGTACTTC	CASSQGDRGYEQYF
TRBV30	.	.	TRBJ2-5	TGTGCCTGGAAAACCCCTGGGGCCCAAGAGACCAAGTACTTC	CAWKTPGAQETKYF